This TCR beta chain is drawn from a study of early T cells in non-severe SARS-CoV-2 infection. Overall study: The chains were unpaired, and the sequenced material was bulk RNA from unsorted whole blood.

This clonotype came up many times. Its cognate antigen is unknown. Unique molecular identifiers were affixed to single, distinct cDNA molecules. Using its own MiXCR run on the 5' RACE reads, TCRdb lists one record per CDR3 protein. The repertoire holds 45,000 to 50,000 distinct CDR3 sequences, with approximately 5.7% as singletons. Study results and caveats: In VDJdb matching, anti-spike CD8 responses were favored while private and CD4 specificities went missing.

CDR3 length: 15 amino acids. Germline V gene lookup returns CDR1 SNHLY and CDR2 FYNNEI. Trimming removed 6 bases at V and 0 bases at J, with 9 bases between. Sequencing was performed on whole blood, taken at baseline. The source of this sequence is an adult who was a healthcare worker with PCR-confirmed SARS-CoV-2 infection or an uninfected control (not recorded which). The chain employs TRBV2 and TRBJ2-6; D unclear. CDR3 nucleotide sequence: TGTGCCAGCAGGAAGGAAATCTCTGGGGCCAACGTCCTGACTTTC. This codes for CASRKEISGANVLTF.